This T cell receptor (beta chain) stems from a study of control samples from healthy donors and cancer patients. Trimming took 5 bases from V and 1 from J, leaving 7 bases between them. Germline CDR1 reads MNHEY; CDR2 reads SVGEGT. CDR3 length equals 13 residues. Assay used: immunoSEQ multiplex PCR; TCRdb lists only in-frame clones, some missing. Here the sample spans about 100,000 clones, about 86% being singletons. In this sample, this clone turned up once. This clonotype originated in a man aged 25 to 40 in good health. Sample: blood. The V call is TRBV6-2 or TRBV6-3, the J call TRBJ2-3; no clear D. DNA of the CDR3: TGTGCCAGCAGTCCCCCTGGCACAGATACGCAGTATTTT. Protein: CASSPPGTDTQYF.